This note documents a single T cell receptor beta chain sequence. Which antigen it targets is not known. Receptor libraries were prepared by the immunoSEQ multiplex PCR assay. The multiplex PCR relied on a mix of 60 forward primers for TCR Vbeta segments and 13 reverse primers for TCR Jbeta segments. A multiplex PCR assay on genomic DNA amplified the CDR3 region of rearranged TCR beta genes. Amplified TCR beta libraries were sequenced as 87-base-pair reads on the Illumina HiSeq System. From the authors' description of their analysis: A later analysis tallied some 79 million unique TCR beta chains across the roughly 610 repertoires, and about 12 million of those chains were shared by two or more donors. Raw reads were error-corrected and collapsed into unique sequences with a nearest-neighbor algorithm that merged closely related sequences to remove PCR and sequencing errors. V, D and J gene segments were assigned by aligning CDR3 sequences to IMGT reference sequences. Each retained sequence needed at least a six-nucleotide match to both a V gene segment and a J gene segment. Rearrangements were classified as productive when the CDR3 lacked stop codons and remained in frame with V and J, and all other rearrangements were classified as non-productive. Following IMGT convention, CDR3 was defined as the stretch from the second conserved V-encoded cysteine to the conserved J-encoded phenylalanine. In an earlier analysis of more than 550 of the donors, sequences lacking an unambiguous match to a single V gene segment were excluded. An earlier analysis of several hundred of the donors called V segments functional above 56.7% productive rearrangements and segregating when the between-donor standard deviation exceeded 5%. A statistical classification framework was built to diagnose cytomegalovirus status from the catalog of TCR beta chain sequences. V and J gene assignment, in a later analysis, came from comparing TCR nucleotide sequences with IMGT/GENE-DB human TR gene sequences. In a later analysis, CDR3 sequences and most-parsimonious VDJ recombination scenarios were assigned using the TCRdist pipeline. A later analysis defined each TCR beta chain by its CDR3 amino acid sequence plus V-gene family, and excluded reads lacking a unique V-gene family. In a later analysis, 450 to 600 highly shared, low-generation-probability nucleotide sequences were removed to address suspected cross-contamination and a sequencing artifact. A later analysis calculated a clonal expansion index for each public chain from normalized within-repertoire ranks of inferred template counts. In a later analysis, generation probabilities were computed using a VDJ recombination model fitted to out-of-frame rearrangements, and the results were checked against IGoR. In a later analysis, hypergeometric tests were used to score TCR-TCR, TCR-HLA and TCR-CMV co-occurrence, with a repertoire-size bias correction applied to TCR pairs. A later analysis estimated false discovery rates by permuting HLA or CMV assignments 20 times. A later analysis grouped co-occurring TCRs with DBSCAN, adding TCRdist sequence similarity when clustering within HLA-allele-positive subsets. Repertoires with fewer than 30,000 or more than 120,000 public chains, plus five repertoires with anomalous nucleotide sharing, were excluded from co-occurrence clustering. Not all clones reach the TCRdb copy of this immuneACCESS table, which keeps in-frame sequences only. Checked studies attribute under half of the gap to unresolved V genes and leave the rest unexplained. V and J calls plus clone size are reproduced from that table; the DNA served to infer D and trimming. Per the sample table, the count is about 160,000 clones. The top ten clonotypes cover 1.3% of the sample.

The data derive from a study of cytomegalovirus exposure and HLA in healthy donors (dated by TCRdb to between 2016 and 2019). As for the study more broadly: An earlier analysis of several hundred of the donors reported more than 250 Gb of sequence data and 100 million to 140 million unique TCR beta sequences from 150 million to 200 million T cells. An early release that covered about 640 HLA-typed donors contained around 330 gigabases of sequencing data and 85 million to 100 million unique TCR sequences. Of the roughly 400 genotyped donors, around 81% fell in the genetic ancestry cluster associated with self-reported Caucasian donors. The study aimed to test whether signatures of past pathogen exposure could be identified by cataloging public T cell receptors. The study used immunosequencing to profile the T cell repertoires of about 670 subjects and linked those repertoires to cytomegalovirus serostatus. Along with the approximately 650-subject first cohort, a separate validation cohort of approximately 110 different subjects was used. To predict cytomegalovirus infection status, the study combined high-throughput TCR immunosequencing, statistical association of individual TCRs with disease status, and machine learning. To study patterns of TCR occurrence, a later analysis re-analyzed previously published TCR beta repertoires from 550 to 800 donors and added high-resolution HLA genotyping. The later analysis used no new phenotypic data to find candidate immune exposures, relying instead on TCR beta sequences and their occurrence across donors. An earlier analysis of 587 of the donors used high-throughput TCR beta sequencing to judge whether each TCR beta V gene segment behaved as functional or pseudogenic. Donor age, sex, ethnicity and CMV serostatus were collected together with the repertoire data. A later genetic analysis took genome-wide SNP genotypes for about three fifths of the roughly 670 donors and used that subset as a discovery cohort. All discovery cohort repertoires had been generated using a single sequencing platform. Both class I and class II loci were covered by HLA typing, at four-digit resolution. The number of donors typed differed by locus, with about 629-640 for A, B, C, DRB1 and DQB1, around 500 for DQA1, approximately 570 for DPA1, and around 450 for DPB1. Because of strong linkage in the cohort, four or five DR-DQ haplotypes were treated as single units for association and clustering. Across roughly 420 genotyped donors of the cohort, an average of about 240,000 unique TCR beta nucleotide sequences per donor were sequenced, and roughly 20% of those sequences were non-productive.

The full study reports these points: The authors suggested that the approach could potentially be extended to other disease states and immunological phenotypes. Because counts were too low, about 18 rarely observed V segments, including chromosome 9 orphons, were left out of the earlier analysis of approximately 500 of the donors. According to a later genetic analysis, donors in an Asian-associated ancestry cluster had fewer N-insertions in productive TCRs than the approximately 710-donor mean. Only TCR beta chains were sequenced in this cohort, and the absence of alpha or paired-chain data limited detectable features. A total of fewer than 200 TCR beta chains were listed by the study as associated with cytomegalovirus. According to a later analysis, most CMV-associated TCR beta chains appeared to be HLA-restricted, and the HLA associations seemed to be driven largely by CMV exposure. Some IMGT-functional V segments, including TRBV6-2 and TRBV6-3, could not be told apart with the 87-base-pair reads, so those segments were excluded. Several of the top co-occurrence clusters appeared to be linked to parvovirus B19, influenza, CMV and Epstein-Barr virus, according to a later analysis. Cytomegalovirus status was reported to be diagnosed by the classifier with high specificity and sensitivity in both the original and validation cohorts. A further reported finding was that TCR beta sequences accurately predicted the HLA-A and HLA-B alleles for most subjects in the first cohort. Assigning TCR associations to individual alleles was difficult when HLA alleles, especially DR and DQ, strongly co-occurred. According to a later analysis, TCR association rates differed among HLA loci, with DRB1 alleles showing the most associated TCRs and HLA-C alleles showing the fewest. Linkage disequilibrium might explain the correlated functional status among segregating V segments, but an unknown experimental factor could not be ruled out. Specific HLA alleles were associated with some 15,000 TCR beta sequences at a false discovery rate of 0.05 in a later analysis. Most TCR sequences were observed very rarely across donors, whereas some public TCRs were present in many individuals. Compared with equally common non-associated chains, HLA-associated TCR beta chains in a later analysis were more clonally expanded and had lower generation probabilities. In an earlier analysis of more than 450 of the donors, most TCR beta V segments were observed in productive rearrangements about 87% or about 30% of the time, broadly matching IMGT annotations. A group of highly shared sequence variants was considered likely to be a technical artifact of the sequencing pipeline. In vitro tests confirmed that a few of the cytomegalovirus-associated TCR beta chains recognize cytomegalovirus antigens. CMV serostatus was the only immune exposure information available for the cohort. A later genetic analysis associated a missense DCLRE1C variant with V-gene and J-gene trimming of TCR beta chains, and an independent cohort replicated the association. Because HLA typing was unavailable for some donors at each locus, only the typed subset was used in association tests. Sequencing depth was assumed to be roughly uniform across donors in the presence/absence analyses, though that assumption may not hold.

CDR1 and CDR2, looked up from the germline V gene (reference sequence), are MNHEY and SMNVEV. Counted from cysteine to phenylalanine, this CDR3 has 15 amino acids. The read is trimmed to its CDR3 DNA, 45 bases read in frame from base 1. V is trimmed back by 5 bases and J by 1 base, and the junction contains 4 bases that no gene match accounts for. The cohort comprised some 700 healthy bone marrow donors. At the time of sampling, every cohort member was nominally healthy, though immune exposures that went unrecorded were likely present. The donor was CMV seronegative and belonged to the group of more than 300 seronegative cohort members. A peripheral blood sample was collected from each donor, and TCR beta sequencing was performed on peripheral blood mononuclear cells. The Qiagen DNeasy Blood Extraction Kit was used to extract genomic DNA from the blood cell samples.

The sequenced sample consisted of PBMCs. The chain was built from TRBV27 and TRBJ1-1; TRBD1 matches 10 bases in the middle. This clonotype originated in a woman between 55 and 75 years old in good health and CMV-seronegative. The nucleotide sequence reads as follows: TGTGCCAGCAGTGCAGGGACAGGGGCGAACACTGAAGCTTTCTTT. Its protein is CASSAGTGANTEAFF.